A selection of T cell receptor beta chains follows, all from one sample in a study of cytomegalovirus exposure and HLA in healthy donors. Repertoires were generated with immunoSEQ multiplex PCR, while TCRdb's copy carries only in-frame clones and drops some. The repertoire has roughly 150,000 clones, almost 80% of them found once; the top ten carry over 1.1%. Material: PBMCs. The origin of the receptors is a male donor in good health and CMV-seronegative. Both conserved end residues are part of each CDR3.

TRBV6-1 | CASSEGEGSYNEQFF
TRBV5-4 | CASSIETASVSGYTF
TRBV27 | CASSPQDRRNQPQHF
TRBV2 | CASSFEISGSSYNEQFF
TRBV2 | CASSEAPGQGFGELFF
TRBV7-2 | CASSLRQGNTEAFF
TRBV5-1 | CASSPAGGGNEKLFF
TRBV11-2 | CASSLAVSYEQYF
TRBV5-1 | CASSLGQGNSPLHF
TRBV7-9 | CASSARQGSSLTGELFF
TRBV7-2 | CASSLVGREEQPQHF
TRBV5-1 | CASSAGQGGAGYTF
TRBV9 | CASSVVGGGGEQYF
TRBV7-2 | CASSLGHGTGIEQFF
TRBV7-9 | CASSLDRGSGVYEQYF